This TCR beta chain was identified in a study of control samples from healthy donors and cancer patients. The method was immunoSEQ multiplex PCR; TCRdb's version includes in-frame clones alone and lacks a portion of them. The sample carries fewer than 150,000 clones, 75% to 95% recorded once. This clone appeared once. Trimming took 3 bases from V and 0 from J, leaving 6 bases between them. The CDR3 has 14 amino acids. Germline loops: CDR1 SGDLS, CDR2 YYNGEE. The clonotype was recovered from a young man in good health. The genes are TRBV9 and TRBJ2-2; maybe TRBD2 (6 bases). The sample consisted of blood. CDR3 nucleotides: TGTGCCAGCAGCGGGGGGGCGAACACCGGGGAGCTGTTTTTT. It codes for CASSGGANTGELFF. The full variable domain, in which reference TRBV9 and TRBJ2-2 provide the parts outside the CDR3, is DSGVTQTPKHLITATGQRVTLRCSPRSGDLSVYWYQQSLDQGLQFLIQYYNGEERAKGNILERFSAQQFPDLHSELNLSSLELGDSALYFCASSGGANTGELFFGEGSRLTVL.